This is a list of T cell receptor beta chains from one sample in a study of blood T cell repertoires in COVID-19. This table comes from immunoSEQ multiplex PCR, and its TCRdb copy is limited to in-frame clones, with some not included. The profile covers fewer than 300,000 clones, with around 86% appearing a single time and around 10% taken by the ten largest. Sequenced material: peripheral blood. The receptors originated from a man aged 35 to 55 who had recovered from COVID-19. Both conserved end residues are trimmed from each CDR3. A D gene is named only where the DNA matches it firmly.

TRBV5-4	TRBD2	ASSLGLAGDEQY
TRBV9	TRBD1	ASSVGGQGDYGYT
TRBV19	.	ASSIGRVANEQY
TRBV30	.	AWTPPFRGARDTQY
TRBV19	TRBD1	ASSGQGTNYGYT
TRBV6-6	TRBD1	ASSPTDRGPPYEQY
TRBV27	TRBD1	ASSLNRGDEQY
TRBV11-2	TRBD2	ASSLASGRLYEQY
TRBV27	TRBD2	ASRGLAGGETQY
TRBV11-2	TRBD2	ASSLGSGGRLETQY
TRBV7-9	.	ASSLLGQFGGTEAF
TRBV27	.	ASSSGQREQY
TRBV6-5	.	ASSSTGIPTNYGYT
TRBV20-1	.	STSRGETQY
TRBV30	.	AWGGANTGELF
TRBV7-2	.	ASSLGPPRDTIY
TRBV7-8	TRBD2	ASSRLASGSYNEQF
TRBV4-3	.	ASSQDQTAPDTQY
TRBV5-1	.	ASRVETRGSPLH
TRBV27	.	ASSPRNSFNYGYT
TRBV6-5	TRBD1	ASVGTGVPTEAF
TRBV5-6	TRBD2	ASSSLRGSVYEQY
TRBV30	.	AWSVPTGHQETQY
TRBV7-2	TRBD2	ASSLELAESKTQY
TRBV19	.	ASSITENTEAF
TRBV7-9	TRBD1	ASSPTRDRGSPLH
TRBV27	.	ASSSTGLFEHAEAF
TRBV9	.	ASSPLGGRGGKNIQY
TRBV30	TRBD1	AWRPGQGASQPQH
TRBV5-1	TRBD2	ASSLGLAGGRRSYEQY
TRBV4-2	.	ASSQKFAPTEETQY
TRBV27	.	ASGASGRASYEQY
TRBV4-2	.	ASSLKPLQGNTGELF
TRBV7-2	TRBD1	ASSRDSTSNLSEQY
TRBV29-1	.	SASGQLQY
TRBV12-2	.	ASRPVQTEDSNQPQH
TRBV5-1	.	ASSFGTGVGFNTEAF
TRBV6-4	TRBD1	ASRPRLQGASEQY
TRBV5-1	TRBD1	ASSLGQGALGPYEQY
TRBV23-1	TRBD1	ASYPARTGGRDEQF
TRBV7-8	.	ASSLFRAEQY
TRBV5-1	TRBD2	ASSRGLAGGLSTDTQY
TRBV19	TRBD2	ASKLRGEINEQF
TRBV20-1	.	SAPGRGSLH
TRBV5-4	TRBD1	ASSLGDRGIEEQF
TRBV29-1	.	SVTLGGSSGNTIY